The clone carrying this T cell receptor (beta chain) was detected only once. The CDR3 totals 16 residues. V was pared by 4 bases and J by 7 bases, with 17 bases between. Germline loops: CDR1 SNHLY, CDR2 FYNNEI. Graft-derived tissue was subjected to processing to liberate intraepithelial and lamina propria lymphocytes. The entry originates in a study of graft-versus-host responses after intestinal transplantation. Study-wide background: Transplants given to recipients were multivisceral, liver-intestinal, or isolated intestinal.

Produced via immunoSEQ multiplex PCR; TCRdb's table is partial and in-frame only. The repertoire consists of around 6,200 clones, with approximately 83% occurring once and the leading ten covering less than 8%. This TCR came from a human patient who received an intestinal transplant, so some T cells may come from the graft donor. The sequencing used ileum tissue, collected 300 to 310 days after intestinal transplant. The chain couples TRBV2 to TRBJ1-6, with D tentatively TRBD1 (5 bases). Here the CDR3 reads CASSVWAGERNSPLHF. The CDR3 coding sequence is TGTGCCAGCAGTGTTTGGGCGGGGGAGCGGAATTCACCCCTCCACTTT.